The clone carrying this T cell receptor (beta chain) was recorded a few times. Extraction of RNA preceded its reverse transcription into cDNA, which served as the sequencing template. The repertoire was sequenced with immunoSEQ multiplex PCR; TCRdb's copy has only in-frame clones and lacks some. The data hold roughly 73,000 clones, with 29% observed a single time. The sample comes from a study of CD8+ T cells in alopecia areata. The CDR3 runs to 13 residues. Per the germline V gene, CDR1 is SQVTM and CDR2 is ANQGSEA. Trimming took 2 bases from V and 3 from J, leaving 11 bases between them. Treatment described: oral pan-JAK inhibitor, 5-10 mg twice daily.

The chain combines TRBV29-1 with TRBJ2-7, with TRBD1 as a possible D gene (6 bases). The source material was CD8+ T cells sorted from blood, sampled at week 4, from a patient treated with tofacitinib. This sequence was found in a human donor with alopecia areata. The CDR3 nucleotides read TGCAGCGTTGAAACACCGGACAGCTACGAGCAGTACTTC. Protein product: CSVETPDSYEQYF.